The present TCR beta chain was sequenced within a study of blood T cells in healthy people across ages. The CDR3 has 15 amino acids. V lost 5 bases, J lost 3 bases, and 6 bases stayed unmatched. Germline assignment: CDR1 SGHAT and CDR2 FQNNGV. Findings and caveats of the study: Leaving the PBMCs unsorted stopped any conclusive comparison of naive versus antigen-experienced cells. More naive CD4+ cells and higher diversity were found in long-lived than in aged donors.

This clonotype was recorded at least ten times. Its cognate antigen is unknown. Using a J-beta primer mix together with a sample-barcoded 5' primer, a second PCR was run for roughly 6 to 12 cycles. Carrying 12 random nucleotides, a template-switch adaptor labeled each individual cDNA molecule. TCRdb re-analysed the 5' RACE reads in MiXCR, keeping a single row per CDR3 protein. Of hundreds of thousands of distinct CDR3 sequences in the sample, about 28% were seen once. Sequencing was carried out using blood. The rearrangement links TRBV11-2 to TRBJ2-7; 11 bases align to TRBD2. The TCR comes from a woman older than 75 in good health. The CDR3 bases are TGTGCCAGCAGCCTGGGACTAGCGGCCTACTACGAGCAGTACTTC. Translation gives CASSLGLAAYYEQYF.